This TCR beta chain was identified in a study of shared clonotypes between healthy human individuals. As for the study in general: Per donor, CD8 memory used one plate, CD8 naive used two, CD4 memory used three and CD4 naive used three.

Study-wide results and limits: Clonotypes shared by all four sorted-subset donors had higher generation probabilities than non-shared clonotypes. Owing to a small donor count, the genetic and exposure-history diversity represented was limited.

Using approximately 190 ng DNA, around 30,000 T cell genomes, the sorted-subset replicate PCRs were run. Generated by immunoSEQ multiplex PCR, the TCRdb table keeps only in-frame clones and is missing some. Of some 2,000,000 clones listed, 85% to 95% were seen once; the top ten hold around 0.13%. The CDR3 loop spans 13 amino acids. From germline, CDR1 is SGHDN and CDR2 FVKESK. V lost 0 bases, J lost 9 bases, and 6 bases lay in between. This clone was counted between two and nine times. Its antigen is currently unknown. This clonotype was sampled from a man aged 18 to 29 in good health. The chain links TRBV14 to TRBJ1-6; no definite D call. Material: naive CD4+ T cells sorted from blood. Subset noted: CD45RA+ positively selected. DNA of the CDR3: TGTGCCAGCAGCCAAGAGGAAGTTTCACCCCTCCACTTT. It is translated as CASSQEEVSPLHF.